This T cell receptor (beta chain) was sequenced for a study of molecular identifiers for immune sequencing clone quantification. This CDR3 region has 16 residues. Trimming stripped 0 bases from V and 2 bases from J, with 12 bases between. CDR1 LGHDT and CDR2 YNNKEL come from the germline V gene (reference sequence). The bulk TCR libraries were made with methods described before and with listed TCR primers. TCRdb independently ran MiXCR on the PCR reads; one entry per CDR3 protein. Of over 100,000 distinct CDR3 sequences in the sample, around 30% were seen once. The chain employs TRBV3-1 and TRBJ2-3; TRBD1 or TRBD2 may be the D gene (5 bases each). The source is a human donor in good health. Some libraries in this study had Jurkat cell RNA spiked in. The sequenced sample consisted of naive CD8+ T cells from blood, with Jurkat cell RNA spiked in. This sample's subset: FACS-sorted CD8+CD4-CCR7+CD45RA+ naive T cells. For the CDR3, the DNA is TGTGCCAGCAGCCAAGACCTACCGGGACCCACAGATACGCAGTATTTT. This encodes CASSQDLPGPTDTQYF.